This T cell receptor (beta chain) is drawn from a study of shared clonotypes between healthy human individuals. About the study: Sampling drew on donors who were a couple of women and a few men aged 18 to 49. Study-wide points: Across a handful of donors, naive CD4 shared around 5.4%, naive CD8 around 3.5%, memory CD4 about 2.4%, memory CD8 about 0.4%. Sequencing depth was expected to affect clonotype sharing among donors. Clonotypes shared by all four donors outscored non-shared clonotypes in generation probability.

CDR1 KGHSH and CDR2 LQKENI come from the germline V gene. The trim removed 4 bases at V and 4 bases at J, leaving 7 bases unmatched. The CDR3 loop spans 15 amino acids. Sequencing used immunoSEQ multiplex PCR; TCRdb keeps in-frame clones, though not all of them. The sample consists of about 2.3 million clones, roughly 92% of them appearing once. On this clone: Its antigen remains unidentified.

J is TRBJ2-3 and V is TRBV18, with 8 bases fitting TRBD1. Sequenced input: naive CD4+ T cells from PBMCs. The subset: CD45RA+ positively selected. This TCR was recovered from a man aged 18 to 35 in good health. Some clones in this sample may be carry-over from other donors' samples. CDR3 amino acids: CASSRLQGAADTQYF. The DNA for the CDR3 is TGTGCCAGCTCACGGTTGCAGGGGGCCGCAGATACGCAGTATTTT.